This TCR beta chain was obtained from a study of blood T cell repertoires in COVID-19. As for the study in general: The samples span acute and convalescent COVID-19 from the United States, Italy and Spain.

This clone was recorded a few times. Authors' methods: Amplified reference gene primers provided the basis for estimating nucleated cell counts. Generated by immunoSEQ multiplex PCR, the TCRdb table keeps only in-frame clones and is missing some. V, J and clone size reflect that table, while D and trimming were determined from the DNA. The table shows roughly 410,000 clones, with around nine tenths occurring only once. CDR1 and CDR2 from the germline V gene are MGHRA and YSYEKL. This CDR3 comprises 17 residues. V dropped 5 bases and J dropped 0; count of bases not matched to a gene: 7. The TCR was taken from a middle-aged woman with COVID-19, enrolled during active disease. The chain uses TRBV4-1 and TRBJ1-5; 10 bases match TRBD1. Sample: peripheral blood. This chain's CDR3 is CASSIRQGADSNQPQHF. The CDR3 DNA reads TGCGCCAGCAGCATCCGACAGGGGGCGGATAGCAATCAGCCCCAGCATTTT.